The 7 T cell receptor beta chains listed next were all sequenced from one sample in a study of Ad26.COV2.S vaccination and SARS-CoV-2 variants (dated by TCRdb to the early 2020s). Receptors were amplified or captured by the immunoSEQ multiplex PCR assay. This is the immuneACCESS table as TCRdb keeps it, with only in-frame sequences that have V and J called. A part of the clones is gone; compared with another copy, unresolved V genes explain less than half, and the rest is unexplained. Here the sample has 200,000 to 300,000 clones; approximately 90% occur a single time. The biggest ten clones account for approximately 11% of the sample. The treatment or condition label of this sample denotes: 15 to 20 received Ad26.COV2.S at low or high dose, single or two shots; about 5 received placebo; per-sample allocation not given. Repertoires of vaccine and placebo recipients were sequenced from samples taken on day 63 after the first injection.

The starting material was peripheral blood, obtained in a trial of Ad26.COV2.S vaccine versus placebo. The receptor set was obtained from a person between 18 and 65 years old who received the Ad26.COV2.S COVID-19 vaccine or a placebo.

The rearrangement uses TRBV4-1 and TRBJ2-7; D not certain. This CDR3 contains 15 residues. The germline V gene encodes CDR1 MGHRA and CDR2 YSYEKL. Trimming took 2 bases from V and 2 from J, leaving 13 bases between them. DNA of the CDR3: TGCGCCAGCAGCCAAAACCAGGCTAAGCCCTACGAGCAGTACTTC. It translates to CASSQNQAKPYEQYF.

The V gene is TRBV3-1 (or the pseudogene TRBV3-2), the J gene TRBJ1-3, with D uncertain. Germline V gene sequence: CDR1 LGHDT, CDR2 YNNKEL (reference sequence). The CDR3 is 14 amino acids. V was clipped by 2 bases and J by 0 bases, with 5 bases between them. This CDR3 reads CASSQKSSGNTIYF. For the CDR3, the DNA is TGTGCCAGCAGCCAAAAATCCTCTGGAAACACCATATATTTT.

This clone was seen a single time. V gene TRBV9 combines with J gene TRBJ2-2, with D unresolved. This CDR3 has 14 amino acids. Germline CDR1 is SGDLS and CDR2 is YYNGEE. With 3 bases removed from V and 3 bases from J, the gap between germline ends came to 9 bases. The CDR3 nucleotides read TGTGCCAGCAGCGGGGTTCCAGACACCGGGGAGCTGTTTTTT. Amino acids: CASSGVPDTGELFF.

The chain recombines TRBV28 with TRBJ2-5; TRBD2 matches 10 bases. The CDR3 is made up of 13 amino acids. Per the germline V gene, CDR1 is MDHEN and CDR2 is SYDVKM. Trimming took 3 bases from V and 8 from J; bases not matched to a gene: 3. CDR3 region: CASSLASGSTQYF. CDR3 DNA: TGTGCCAGCAGTTTGGCTAGCGGGAGCACCCAGTACTTC.

CDR3 coding DNA: TGTGCCAGCACTCGGGACGGTAATGAAAAACTGTTTTTT. Protein product: CASTRDGNEKLFF. This chain connects TRBV2 to TRBJ1-4, with a weak D call TRBD1 (5 bases). The CDR3 has 13 amino acids. Germline V gene data show CDR1 as SNHLY and CDR2 as FYNNEI. V was trimmed by 7 bases and J by 4 bases, leaving 10 bases between them.

This clone turned up a few times. The V and J genes are TRBV27 and TRBJ2-7; TRBD1 might be the D (6 bases). CDR3 length equals 13 residues. Trimming stripped 8 bases from V and 7 bases from J, with 18 bases between. CDR1 and CDR2 (germline): MNHEY, SMNVEV (reference sequence). The CDR3 sequence is CASVKQGGQEQYF. CDR3 bases: TGTGCCAGCGTCAAGCAGGGCGGACAGGAGCAGTACTTC.

The CDR3 coding sequence is TGTGCCAGCAGTGAATCGGGGGGCAGGCAGCCCCAGCATTTT. Translated: CASSESGGRQPQHF. The chain joins TRBV6-4 to TRBJ1-5; D is possibly TRBD1 (6 bases). Trimming pared 3 bases from V and 7 bases from J, leaving 13 bases between. The germline gives CDR1 MRHNA, CDR2 SNTAGT. This CDR3 region has 14 residues.